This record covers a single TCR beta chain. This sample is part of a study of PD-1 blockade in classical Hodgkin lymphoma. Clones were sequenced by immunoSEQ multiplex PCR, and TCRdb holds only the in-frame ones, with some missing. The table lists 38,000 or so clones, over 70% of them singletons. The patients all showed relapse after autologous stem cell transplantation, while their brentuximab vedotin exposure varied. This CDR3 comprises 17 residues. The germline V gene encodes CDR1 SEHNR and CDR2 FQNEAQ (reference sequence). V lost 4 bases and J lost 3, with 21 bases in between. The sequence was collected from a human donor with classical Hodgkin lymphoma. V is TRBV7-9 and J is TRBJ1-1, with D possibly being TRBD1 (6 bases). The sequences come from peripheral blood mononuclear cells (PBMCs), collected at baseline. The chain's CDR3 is CASSSPGHRLLDTEAFF. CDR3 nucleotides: TGTGCCAGCAGCTCGCCGGGACACCGATTGTTGGACACTGAAGCTTTCTTT.